The 27 T cell receptor beta chains below all came from one sample that was sequenced in a study of T cell repertoires in cytomegalovirus infection. TCRdb independently ran MiXCR on the reads; one entry per CDR3 protein. The table shows 450,000 to 600,000 distinct CDR3 sequences, with approximately 10% occurring only once. Sequencing was carried out using PBMCs. These receptors all come from a human donor in good health (CMV status not recorded). Some clones in this sample may be carry-over from other donors' samples.

Many counts were recorded for this clonotype. This chain links TRBV28 with TRBJ2-7; 11 nucleotides match TRBD1. Unmatched junction bases numbered 3, after V lost 6 bases and J lost 5 bases. The CDR3 is 13 residues long. Germline lookup yields CDR1 MDHEN and CDR2 SYDVKM. The CDR3 coding sequence is TGTGCCAGCAGCTCGGGACAGGGGGACGAGCAGTACTTC. This gives the protein CASSSGQGDEQYF.

This clonotype was seen repeatedly, ten times or more. The J gene is TRBJ2-3, the V gene TRBV6-1; D is uncertain. The V gene lost 4 bases and the J gene lost 5 bases, with 4 bases spanning the gap. This CDR3 comprises 11 residues. Per germline, CDR1 MNHNS and CDR2 SASEGT. The CDR3 DNA sequence: TGTGCCAGCAGTGGGGGAGATACGCAGTATTTT. Amino acids: CASSGGDTQYF.

This clonotype was detected ten times or more. V usage is TRBV12-3 or TRBV12-4 and J usage is TRBJ1-5; maybe TRBD1 (5 bases). Trimming left V 6 bases short and J 4 bases short, with 16 bases between. The CDR3 spans 15 residues. CDR3 nucleotide sequence: TGTGCCAGCAGCTATAGTGGACAAAAAAATCAGCCCCAGCATTTT. Its protein product is CASSYSGQKNQPQHF.

This clonotype was seen many times. V is TRBV7-8 and J is TRBJ2-6, with D hard to call. The V gene's germline CDR1 is SGHVS and CDR2 FQNEAQ. V was trimmed by 1 base and J by 1 base, leaving 5 bases between them. This CDR3 is 15 amino acids long. The CDR3 protein is CASSLVQSGANVLTF. The CDR3 bases are TGTGCCAGCAGCTTAGTCCAGTCTGGGGCCAACGTCCTGACTTTC.

At least ten counts were recorded for this clonotype. The rearrangement uses TRBV12-3 or TRBV12-4 and TRBJ1-5; unclear D gene. Trimming left V 3 bases short and J 3 bases short, with 9 bases between. This CDR3 region has 14 residues. The CDR3 here is CASSLASFNQPQHF. CDR3 bases: TGTGCCAGCAGTTTGGCGTCCTTCAATCAGCCCCAGCATTTT.

This clonotype was counted at least ten times. The rearrangement uses TRBV20-1 and TRBJ1-5; maybe TRBD1 (6 bases). Per the germline V gene, CDR1 is DFQATT and CDR2 is SNEGSKA (reference sequence). The germline V and J ends were trimmed by 0 bases and 4 bases, with 10 bases remaining between them. The CDR3 runs 14 residues. CDR3: CSARDPDRNQPQHF. The CDR3 nucleotides are TGCAGTGCTAGAGATCCTGACAGGAATCAGCCCCAGCATTTT.

This clonotype was counted at least ten times. The genes are TRBV7-2 and TRBJ1-3; 9 bases line up with TRBD1. J lost 2 bases, V lost 4 bases, and 3 bases had no gene match. Germline V gene lookup returns CDR1 SGHTA and CDR2 FQGNSA. The CDR3 is 15 amino acids. The CDR3 nucleotides read TGTGCCAGCAGCTGGGGGGACAGGGCTGGAAACACCATATATTTT. Its translation is CASSWGDRAGNTIYF.

This clonotype has a count of ten or more. The V and J genes are TRBV27 and TRBJ2-1; D is ambiguous. The germline V gene encodes CDR1 MNHEY and CDR2 SMNVEV (reference sequence). The CDR3 has 14 amino acids. The germline V and J ends were trimmed by 0 bases and 9 bases, with 12 bases remaining between them. Written as DNA, the CDR3 is TGTGCCAGCAGTTTATCGGGCAGTATCGGTGAGCAGTTCTTC. Translating gives CASSLSGSIGEQFF.

This clonotype was recorded at least ten times. Its ends do not fully match the called genes, so a read error is possible. The chain uses TRBV6-2 or TRBV6-3 and TRBJ1-1; D not certain. In germline, CDR1 is MNHEY, CDR2 SVGEGT. This CDR3 spans 14 amino acids. The CDR3 bases are TGTGCCAGCAATTACGAACAGATAAACACTGAAGCTTTCTTT. Its protein product is CASNYEQINTEAFF.

This clonotype has a count of ten or more. The chain couples TRBV7-2 to TRBJ2-5; TRBD1 matches 9 bases. Trimming at V came to 4 bases and at J to 5 bases, leaving 8 bases not matched to a gene. CDR3 size: 15 residues. Germline CDR1 and CDR2: SGHTA and FQGNSA. Here the CDR3 DNA reads TGTGCCAGCAGCTCGCCGGGACAGGGTGCCGAGACCCAGTACTTC. Its translation: CASSSPGQGAETQYF.

This clonotype came up many times. The chain employs TRBV28 and TRBJ1-3, with a tentative D call TRBD1 (5 bases). This CDR3 region has 13 residues. V was pared by 6 bases and J by 9 bases, with 15 bases between. Per germline, CDR1 MDHEN and CDR2 SYDVKM. DNA of the CDR3: TGTGCCAGCAGGGGAACAGGATCCTCCACCATATATTTT. It yields the protein CASRGTGSSTIYF.

This clonotype was observed at least ten times. The CDR3 is CASSPSGRSSYEQYF. In DNA, the CDR3 is TGTGCCAGCAGCCCGAGCGGGAGGAGCTCCTACGAGCAGTACTTC. The V gene is TRBV28, the J gene TRBJ2-7; 9 bases fit TRBD2. Trimming removed 6 bases from V and 0 bases from J; junction bases left unmatched: 6. The CDR3 loop spans 15 amino acids. Germline V CDR1 and CDR2: MDHEN, SYDVKM.

There are many counts of this clonotype. This chain uses TRBV5-1 with TRBJ2-1; the D gene is possibly TRBD1 (5 bases). The germline V gene encodes CDR1 SGHRS and CDR2 YFSETQ. This CDR3 is 15 amino acids long. Trimming shortened V by 2 bases and J by 0 bases, and 9 bases separated the two germline ends. This chain's CDR3 is CASSLQAASYNEQFF. CDR3 bases: TGCGCCAGCAGCTTACAGGCGGCCTCCTACAATGAGCAGTTCTTC.

This clonotype was observed many times. As DNA, the CDR3 is TGTGCCAGCAGCCATGGGGCGTCCGGGGAGCTGTTTTTT. Protein product: CASSHGASGELFF. The chain recombines TRBV7-9 with TRBJ2-2, with a possible D match to TRBD1 (5 bases). V lost 5 bases and J 6 bases, leaving 10 bases between the germline ends. Germline V gene data show CDR1 as SEHNR and CDR2 as FQNEAQ (reference sequence). This CDR3 has 13 amino acids.

V is TRBV29-1 and J is TRBJ2-7; 7 nucleotides align to TRBD1. Trimming at V came to 4 bases and at J to 5 bases, leaving 20 bases not matched to a gene. The CDR3 extends over 17 amino acids. Germline CDR1 and CDR2: SQVTM and ANQGSEA. CDR3 sequence: CSVVEARTGSTIHEQYF. CDR3 DNA sequence: TGCAGCGTTGTTGAGGCGCGGACAGGATCTACTATCCACGAGCAGTACTTC.

This clonotype was detected many times. The V and J genes are TRBV6-1 and TRBJ1-1, with a tentative D call TRBD1 (5 bases). This CDR3 is 16 amino acids long. The V end lost 2 bases, the J end lost 6 bases, and 19 bases lay between the germline ends. CDR1 and CDR2 from the germline V gene are MNHNS and SASEGT. CDR3 coding DNA: TGTGCCAGCAGTGAACTCGTGGGGGAGGGGATCGCTGAAGCTTTCTTT. Its translation: CASSELVGEGIAEAFF.

This clonotype occurred many times. The chain employs TRBV7-9 and TRBJ1-5; 8 bases are a match to TRBD1. The CDR3 spans 16 residues. CDR1 and CDR2 (germline): SEHNR, FQNEAQ (reference sequence). J was trimmed by 2 bases and V by 3 bases; bases with no gene match: 6. For the CDR3, the DNA is TGTGCCAGCAGCTTGACAGGGGCCAGAGGCAATCAGCCCCAGCATTTT. Protein product: CASSLTGARGNQPQHF.

This chain connects TRBV27 to TRBJ1-1; D may be TRBD1 (5 bases). This CDR3 has 13 amino acids. Trimming took 3 bases from V and 5 from J, leaving 10 bases between them. Germline CDR1 is MNHEY and CDR2 is SMNVEV (reference sequence). For the CDR3, the DNA is TGTGCCAGCAGTTTTGTGGGGGAGACTGAAGCTTTCTTT. Its protein product is CASSFVGETEAFF.

This clonotype has at least ten counts. The DNA of the CDR3 is TGTGCCAGCAGTTTCGGAGATCTGAGGGGAATGCGGGACAATGAGCAGTTCTTC. This sequence encodes CASSFGDLRGMRDNEQFF. The chain uses TRBV28 and TRBJ2-1; D assignment may be TRBD1 or TRBD2 (5 bases each). Per the germline V gene, CDR1 is MDHEN and CDR2 is SYDVKM. This CDR3 has 18 amino acids. V was pared by 3 bases and J by 5 bases, with 23 bases between.

This clonotype was recorded at least ten times. J is TRBJ2-5 and V is TRBV2; D gene uncertain. CDR1 SNHLY and CDR2 FYNNEI come from the germline V gene. There are 10 residues in the CDR3. Between the trimmed V and J ends, which lost 8 bases and 2 bases, there was a span of 3 bases. The CDR3 DNA follows: TGTGCCAGCCGACAAGAGACCCAGTACTTC. Translated: CASRQETQYF. Drawing the rest from reference TRBV2 and TRBJ2-5, the complete variable domain is EPEVTQTPSHQVTQMGQEVILRCVPISNHLYFYWYRQILGQKVEFLVSFYNNEISEKSEIFDDQFSVERPDGSNFTLKIRSTKLEDSAMYFCASRQETQYFGPGTRLLVL.

This clonotype was counted many times. This chain uses TRBV19 with TRBJ1-1, with TRBD1 matching over 7 bases. V gave up 7 bases and J gave up 0 bases; unmatched junction bases: 5. The CDR3 totals 14 residues. Germline CDR1 and CDR2: LNHDA and SQIVND (reference sequence). CDR3 in amino acids: CASTVQGMNTEAFF. CDR3 sequence (DNA): TGTGCCAGTACCGTACAGGGGATGAACACTGAAGCTTTCTTT.

This clonotype was detected a few times. The chain has TRBV7-9 and TRBJ2-7; a possible D gene is TRBD1 (6 bases). Germline CDR1 SEHNR, CDR2 FQNEAQ (reference sequence). V was cut by 5 bases and J by 5 bases, with 13 bases left in between. There are 13 residues in the CDR3. CDR3 amino acids: CASSHDWGHEQYF. The CDR3 DNA reads TGTGCCAGCAGCCATGACTGGGGGCACGAGCAGTACTTC.

In this sample, this clonotype turned up many times. Given a much more abundant clone one base away, this may be a read error. V is TRBV9 and J is TRBJ1-2; no reliable D call. The CDR3 loop spans 13 amino acids. Germline V gene data show CDR1 as SGDLS and CDR2 as YYNGEE. V lost 2 bases and J lost 0, with 5 bases in between. This CDR3 is CASSVGANYGYTF. The CDR3 region has the DNA TGTGCCAGCAGCGTCGGAGCTAACTATGGCTACACCTTC.

This clonotype was seen at least ten times. The gene calls are TRBV6-5 and TRBJ1-2, with a tentative D call TRBD1 (5 bases). The V end lost 0 bases, the J end lost 4 bases, and 12 bases lay between the germline ends. There are 15 residues in the CDR3. Germline V CDR1 and CDR2: MNHEY, SVGAGI. For the CDR3, the DNA is TGTGCCAGCAGTTACTCGACAGTTCCGACCTATGGCTACACCTTC. Amino acids: CASSYSTVPTYGYTF.

Points on this clonotype: This could be a read error, since a much larger clone is one nucleotide away. This sequence joins TRBV25-1 and TRBJ2-7; possibly TRBD2 for D (5 bases). CDR1 is MGHDK, CDR2 SYGVNS, per germline. V shed 4 bases and J shed 2 bases, with 15 bases lying between them. The CDR3 has 15 residues. DNA of the CDR3: TGTGCCAGCAGTGGTGACGTGGGGAGAGCCTACGAGCAGTACTTC. Protein product: CASSGDVGRAYEQYF.

There are many counts of this clonotype. This chain joins TRBV12-3 or TRBV12-4 and TRBJ1-3, with D perhaps TRBD1 (5 bases). V lost 3 bases to trimming and J lost 2 bases, with 14 bases between them. The CDR3 covers 16 residues. CDR3 sequence (DNA): TGTGCCAGCAGTTTTTTCCCAGGGAATCCTGGAAACACCATATATTTT. Translating gives CASSFFPGNPGNTIYF.

This clonotype has at least ten counts. The genes are TRBV28 and TRBJ2-7, with TRBD1 as a possible D gene (6 bases). V was cut by 3 bases and J by 0 bases, with 15 bases left in between. CDR1 MDHEN and CDR2 SYDVKM come from the germline V gene. The CDR3 sequence is 16 residues long. The CDR3 sequence is CASSFQLTGLSYEQYF. The CDR3 coding sequence is TGTGCCAGCAGTTTCCAGCTGACAGGTCTCTCCTACGAGCAGTACTTC.